Below, 12 T cell receptor beta chains from the same sample are listed, as sequenced in a study of blood T cell repertoires in COVID-19. Libraries were prepared by immunoSEQ multiplex PCR; TCRdb keeps only in-frame clonotypes and omits some of them. The table lists around 250,000 clones, approximately 81% of them singletons. The material sequenced was PBMCs or T cells enriched from blood (not recorded which). These receptors came from a woman aged 45 to 65 who had been exposed to COVID-19.

The chain employs TRBV27 and TRBJ1-3; the D is unclear. Germline V gives CDR1 MNHEY, CDR2 SMNVEV (reference sequence). This CDR3 comprises 17 residues. Trimming took off 0 bases at V and 0 bases at J, with 12 bases between the two ends. CDR3 bases: TGTGCCAGCAGTTTATCCCTACGTTTCGCCTCTGGAAACACCATATATTTT. As protein: CASSLSLRFASGNTIYF.

About this clone: This sample includes further DNA sequences coding for the same CDR3. The gene calls are TRBV5-1 and TRBJ1-6; tentatively, D is TRBD1 (5 bases). Looked up from germline, CDR1 is SGHRS and CDR2 is YFSETQ. CDR3 length: 16 amino acids. V lost 0 bases to trimming and J lost 0 bases, with 7 bases between them. The CDR3 DNA follows: TGCGCCAGCAGCTTGGGCCAGGGCTCCTATAATTCACCCCTCCACTTT. Translated: CASSLGQGSYNSPLHF.

The chain joins TRBV27 to TRBJ1-5, with a possible D match to TRBD1 (5 bases). The CDR3 covers 13 residues. The germline V gene encodes CDR1 MNHEY and CDR2 SMNVEV (reference sequence). Trimming removed 5 bases from V and 4 bases from J, with 9 bases in between. The CDR3 here is CASSLQGNQPQHF. CDR3 nucleotide sequence: TGTGCCAGCAGTCTTCAGGGTAATCAGCCCCAGCATTTT.

The chain has TRBV21-1 and TRBJ1-3; the D call of TRBD1 is as the table states it, not checked on the DNA. TRBV21-1 is shown as a pseudogene. The CDR3 consists of 17 residues. The CDR3: CASSTFQGAGAGNTIYF. In nucleotides, the CDR3 is TGTGCCAGCAGCACATTCCAGGGGGCGGGAGCTGGAAACACCATATATTTT.

The sample holds one count of this clone. This rearrangement joins TRBV6-5 to TRBJ1-3; D possibly corresponds to TRBD1 (6 bases). V lost 6 bases to trimming and J lost 1 base, with 10 bases between them. CDR1 is MNHEY and CDR2 is SVGAGI in the germline V gene. The CDR3 loop spans 14 amino acids. The CDR3 coding sequence is TGTGCCAGCAGGGAGACAGGTTCTGGAAACACCATATATTTT. This codes for CASRETGSGNTIYF.

This clone was observed once. This sequence joins TRBV11-2 and TRBJ2-1; 14 bases align to TRBD2. CDR1 and CDR2 from the germline V gene are SGHAT and FQNNGV. J gave up 8 bases and V 3 bases, and 9 bases lay outside the gene matches. The CDR3 length is 17 residues. This CDR3 reads CASSLGGTSGGGYEQFF. CDR3 nucleotide sequence: TGTGCCAGCAGCTTGGGCGGGACTAGCGGGGGAGGATATGAGCAGTTCTTC.

The J gene is TRBJ2-5, the V gene TRBV7-2; D gene uncertain. Trimming took off 5 bases at V and 3 bases at J, with 10 bases between the two ends. CDR1 and CDR2 from the germline V gene are SGHTA and FQGNSA. This CDR3 comprises 13 residues. The CDR3 sequence is CASSQPSKETQYF. The DNA of the CDR3 is TGTGCCAGCAGCCAACCGAGTAAAGAGACCCAGTACTTC.

The V gene is TRBV2, the J gene TRBJ1-5; D might be TRBD1 (5 bases). Trimming left V 7 bases short and J 0 bases short, with 13 bases between. The CDR3 is 15 residues long. Per germline, CDR1 SNHLY and CDR2 FYNNEI. DNA for the CDR3: TGTGCCAGCACTCCCAGCACAGGTAGCAATCAGCCCCAGCATTTT. This translates into CASTPSTGSNQPQHF.

The chain joins TRBV2 to TRBJ2-7; TRBD2 aligns across 13 bases. V shed 1 base, J shed 6 bases, and the junction held 3 bases outside the gene matches. The germline V gene has CDR1 SNHLY and CDR2 FYNNEI. This CDR3 is 15 amino acids long. This CDR3 reads CASSEGLAGGGEQYF. CDR3 bases: TGTGCCAGCAGTGAAGGACTAGCGGGGGGCGGCGAGCAGTACTTC. The full variable domain, rest sourced from reference TRBV2 and TRBJ2-7, is EPEVTQTPSHQVTQMGQEVILRCVPISNHLYFYWYRQILGQKVEFLVSFYNNEISEKSEIFDDQFSVERPDGSNFTLKIRSTKLEDSAMYFCASSEGLAGGGEQYFGPGTRLTVT.

This clone was counted between two and nine times. The sample holds other DNA sequences that translate to the same CDR3. The V and J genes are TRBV5-1 and TRBJ1-1; TRBD1 might be the D (5 bases). The V end was cut by 0 bases, the J end by 5 bases, with 8 bases between. Germline V gives CDR1 SGHRS, CDR2 YFSETQ. The CDR3 is 13 residues long. CDR3 in amino acids: CASSLDGGTEAFF. CDR3 DNA sequence: TGCGCCAGCAGCTTGGACGGGGGGACTGAAGCTTTCTTT.

This clone appeared once. The rearrangement uses TRBV11-2 and TRBJ1-2; 10 nucleotides line up with TRBD1. The CDR3 loop spans 17 amino acids. Germline V gene sequence: CDR1 SGHAT, CDR2 FQNNGV. V dropped 0 bases and J dropped 8; count of bases not matched to a gene: 12. In DNA form, the CDR3 reads TGTGCCAGCAGCTTAGATCGACCTTGGACAGGGGGGCCCGGCTACACCTTC. Its translation: CASSLDRPWTGGPGYTF.

The rearrangement joins TRBV27 to TRBJ2-5; tentatively, D is TRBD2 (5 bases). CDR1 MNHEY and CDR2 SMNVEV come from the germline V gene (reference sequence). The CDR3 length is 19 residues. The V end lost 2 bases, the J end lost 3 bases, and 25 bases lay between the germline ends. Written as DNA, the CDR3 is TGTGCCAGCAGTTTAAACCCCCCCCGACCCGGGGTGGGAGAAGAGACCCAGTACTTC. It codes for CASSLNPPRPGVGEETQYF.